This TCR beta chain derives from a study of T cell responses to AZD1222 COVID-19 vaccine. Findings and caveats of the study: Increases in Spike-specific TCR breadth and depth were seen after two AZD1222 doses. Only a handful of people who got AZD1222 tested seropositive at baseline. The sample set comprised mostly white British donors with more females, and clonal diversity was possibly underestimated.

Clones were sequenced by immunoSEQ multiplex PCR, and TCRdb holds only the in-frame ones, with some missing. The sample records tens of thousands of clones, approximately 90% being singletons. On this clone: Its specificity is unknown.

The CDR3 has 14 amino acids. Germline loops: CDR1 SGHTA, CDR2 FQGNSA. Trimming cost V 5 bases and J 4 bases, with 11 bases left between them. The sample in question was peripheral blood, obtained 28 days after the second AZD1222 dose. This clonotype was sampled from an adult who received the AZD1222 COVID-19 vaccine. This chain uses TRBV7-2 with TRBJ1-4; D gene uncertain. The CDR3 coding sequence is TGTGCCAGCAGCCCGGGTGGGAGTAATGAAAAACTGTTTTTT. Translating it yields CASSPGGSNEKLFF.